This TCR beta chain was sequenced for a study of cytomegalovirus exposure and HLA in healthy donors. Study-level points and caveats: What a later analysis showed was that several of the most significant clusters appeared linked to common viral pathogens.

The primer mix had 60 Vbeta and 13 Jbeta primers. Original methodology: A later analysis counted approximately 80 million unique TCR beta chains, around 10 million shared. Produced via immunoSEQ multiplex PCR; TCRdb's table is partial and in-frame only. V and J calls and clone size are those listed in that table; D and trimming were worked out from the DNA. The sample has 130,000 or so clones; around 80% are singletons. Germline V CDR1 and CDR2: LGHNA, YNFKEQ. The CDR3 sequence is 20 residues long. Trimming removed 2 bases from V and 2 bases from J, with 24 bases in between. These donors, healthy bone marrow donors, were studied. On this clone: Its target is not known.

This clonotype was obtained from a man aged 25-40 years in good health and CMV-seronegative. The sequenced material came from PBMCs. This chain joins TRBV4-2 and TRBJ1-4, with D maybe TRBD1 (6 bases). CDR3 sequence: CASSQTHIQGSTGTNEKLFF. The CDR3, as DNA: TGTGCCAGCAGCCAAACGCATATACAGGGATCCACAGGGACTAATGAAAAACTGTTTTTT.